The 25 T cell receptor beta chains below come from one sample, sequenced in a study of T cells after yellow fever vaccination. TCRdb analysed the 5' RACE reads with MiXCR anew, one entry per CDR3 protein. The table lists 250,000 to 400,000 distinct CDR3 sequences, around 4.5% of them singletons. Sequences were derived from PBMCs, sampled 15 days after the yellow fever booster vaccination. All receptors derive from a man between 18 and 29 years old who received the YFV17D yellow fever vaccine.

This clonotype has ten or more counts. The J gene is TRBJ2-7, the V gene TRBV4-1, with D maybe TRBD1 (5 bases). The CDR3 is 14 residues long. The V gene lost 0 bases and the J gene lost 3 bases, with 9 bases spanning the gap. Germline assignment: CDR1 MGHRA and CDR2 YSYEKL. In nucleotides, the CDR3 is TGCGCCAGCAGCCAAGATCCAGGGCACTACGAGCAGTACGTC. It encodes CASSQDPGHYEQYV.

V and J are TRBV20-1 and TRBJ1-5; 12 bases are a match to TRBD1. The germline V gene encodes CDR1 DFQATT and CDR2 SNEGSKA (reference sequence). V was clipped by 3 bases and J by 5 bases; unmatched bases: 5. The CDR3 totals 15 residues. CDR3 in amino acids: CSARGGQGAYQPQHF. The CDR3 coding sequence is TGCAGTGCTAGGGGGGGACAGGGGGCGTATCAGCCCCAGCATTTT.

This clonotype was detected ten times or more. This chain links TRBV2 with TRBJ1-1, with D perhaps matching TRBD1 (5 bases). V shed 8 bases and J shed 0 bases, with 10 bases lying between them. The V gene's germline CDR1 is SNHLY and CDR2 FYNNEI. This CDR3 region has 13 residues. The CDR3 is CASPTGMNTEAFF. CDR3 coding DNA: TGTGCCAGCCCAACAGGCATGAACACTGAAGCTTTCTTT.

This clonotype was observed many times. The genes are TRBV7-2 and TRBJ1-2; 7 bases agree with TRBD1. Looked up from germline, CDR1 is SGHTA and CDR2 is FQGNSA. V was clipped by 2 bases and J by 10 bases; unmatched bases: 7. The CDR3 length is 13 residues. DNA for the CDR3: TGTGCCAGCAGCTTAAGCCGGGACAGCACCTACACCTTC. Translation: CASSLSRDSTYTF.

There are many counts of this clonotype. The genes are TRBV18 and TRBJ1-2; D remains unclear. Germline CDR1 and CDR2: KGHSH and LQKENI. The CDR3 runs 13 residues. V lost 2 bases and J lost 6, with 10 bases in between. CDR3 in amino acids: CASSPDGLDGYTF. The CDR3 nucleotides read TGTGCCAGCTCACCAGACGGGCTGGATGGCTACACCTTC.

DNA for the CDR3: TGTGCCAGCCCAGGAGGGGGCAGGGGCACCGGGGAGCTGTTTTTT. This codes for CASPGGGRGTGELFF. This chain links TRBV6-4 with TRBJ2-2; possibly TRBD1 for D (7 bases). CDR3 size: 15 residues. The germline gives CDR1 MRHNA, CDR2 SNTAGT. The V and J ends lost 8 bases and 4 bases respectively, with 17 bases between them.

This clonotype was counted ten times or more. The CDR3 spells CASLWAGGNTIYF. CDR3 in DNA: TGTGCCTCGTTGTGGGCTGGTGGAAACACCATATATTTT. V and J are TRBV12-3 or TRBV12-4 and TRBJ1-3; D unclear. This CDR3 has 13 residues. V lost 11 bases, J lost 3 bases, and 14 bases lay in between.

Many counts were recorded for this clonotype. This chain connects TRBV6-2 or TRBV6-3 to TRBJ2-7; 7 bases match TRBD2. This CDR3 comprises 13 residues. CDR1 and CDR2 (germline): MNHEY, SVGEGT. With 7 bases clipped from V and 0 bases from J, the junction kept 3 bases outside the gene matches. DNA of the CDR3: TGTGCCAGCAAAGCGGGGAGCTCCTACGAGCAGTACGTC. Its translation: CASKAGSSYEQYV.

In its sample, this clonotype was seen a few times. CDR3 bases: TGTGCCATCAGTGGAGGACAGTCTGGGGCCAACGTCCTGACTTTC. Protein product: CAISGGQSGANVLTF. This rearrangement joins TRBV10-3 to TRBJ2-6; weak D call: TRBD1 (6 bases). Germline V gives CDR1 ENHRY, CDR2 SYGVKD. The CDR3 is 15 amino acids. With 4 bases removed from V and 1 base from J, the gap between germline ends came to 8 bases.

This clonotype has a count of ten or more. The chain employs TRBV6-8 and TRBJ2-7; 7 bases map to TRBD1. Trimming removed 8 bases from V and 3 bases from J; junction bases left unmatched: 4. The CDR3 consists of 12 residues. Germline V gives CDR1 MNHGY, CDR2 SAAAGT. The CDR3 is CASRTGNYEQYF. The CDR3 DNA sequence: TGTGCCAGCCGGACAGGTAACTACGAGCAGTACTTC.

This clonotype occurred many times. The CDR3 sequence is CASSPPLRQGLHNEQFF. As DNA, the CDR3 is TGTGCCAGCAGCCCCCCGTTGAGACAGGGTTTGCACAATGAGCAGTTCTTC. V and J are TRBV7-9 and TRBJ2-1; 7 bases line up with TRBD1. The CDR3 consists of 17 residues. The V gene's germline CDR1 is SEHNR and CDR2 FQNEAQ (reference sequence). V trimming: 5 bases; J trimming: 5 bases; junction bases outside the gene matches: 15.

This clonotype was seen more than once but under ten times. Written as DNA, the CDR3 is TGTGCCAGCACCGGGACGAGCACAGATACGCAGTATTTT. Translation: CASTGTSTDTQYF. This chain links TRBV27 with TRBJ2-3; D may correspond to TRBD1 or TRBD2 (5 bases each). This CDR3 has 13 amino acids. Trimming cost V 7 bases and J 0 bases, with 8 bases left between them. The V gene's germline CDR1 is MNHEY and CDR2 SMNVEV (reference sequence).

This clonotype showed up many times. V is TRBV5-1 and J is TRBJ2-6, with D hard to call. CDR3 length: 15 amino acids. Trimming left V 1 base short and J 2 bases short, with 7 bases between. Germline-derived CDR1 and CDR2 are SGHRS and YFSETQ. In DNA, the CDR3 is TGCGCCAGCAGCTTGTTGGATCCTGGGGCCAACGTCCTGACTTTC. It encodes CASSLLDPGANVLTF.

This clonotype was detected ten times or more. The V call is TRBV11-3, the J call TRBJ2-1; tentatively, D is TRBD1 (6 bases). The CDR3 is 14 residues long. Germline CDR1 SGHNT, CDR2 YENEEA. V was clipped by 0 bases and J by 4 bases, with 7 bases between them. This CDR3 is CASSLEGAYNEQFF. The CDR3 region has the DNA TGTGCCAGCAGCTTAGAGGGGGCTTACAATGAGCAGTTCTTC.

This clonotype occurred many times. The rearrangement joins TRBV12-3 or TRBV12-4 to TRBJ1-6, with D possibly matching TRBD1 (5 bases). The CDR3 runs 16 residues. V lost 3 bases and J lost 4, with 13 bases in between. The CDR3 DNA is TGTGCCAGCAGTTTGGGGACTGGTTCTTATAATTCACCCCTCCACTTT. Its protein is CASSLGTGSYNSPLHF.

The rearrangement links TRBV4-3 to TRBJ1-4, with D possibly TRBD1 on 5 matching bases. This CDR3 region has 17 residues. V was cut by 0 bases and J by 2 bases, with 13 bases left in between. Germline CDR1 LGHNA, CDR2 YSLEER. The CDR3 reads CASSQDHLGGTNEKLFF. The CDR3 DNA is TGCGCCAGCAGCCAAGATCACTTGGGGGGGACTAATGAAAAACTGTTTTTT.

This clonotype was seen many times. The CDR3 DNA is TGTGCCAGCAGGGGGGGGTCGGATACGCAGTATTTT. Translated: CASRGGSDTQYF. The genes are TRBV7-2 and TRBJ2-3; 7 nucleotides agree with TRBD2. The V segment lost 6 bases and the J segment 6 bases; nucleotides outside the gene matches: 3. In germline, CDR1 is SGHTA, CDR2 FQGNSA. The CDR3 has 12 amino acids.

The chain is built from TRBV4-1 and TRBJ2-1, with no clear D. This CDR3 has 12 residues. CDR1 MGHRA and CDR2 YSYEKL come from the germline V gene. V lost 2 bases and J lost 10, with 9 bases in between. CDR3 loop: CASSQYDSEQFF. The CDR3 DNA is TGCGCCAGCAGCCAATACGACTCAGAGCAGTTCTTC.

Comments on this clonotype: This sequence may be a read error, since a much larger clone differs from it by one base. The rearrangement uses TRBV7-3 and TRBJ2-2, with 8 bases that match TRBD1. CDR3 length: 19 amino acids. The germline gives CDR1 SGHTA, CDR2 FQGTGA. The CDR3: CASSLSPHPGQVRTGVLFF. The CDR3 DNA reads as TGTGCCAGCAGCTTATCCCCCCATCCGGGACAGGTCCGCACCGGGGTGCTGTTTTTT. Based on the CDR3 plus reference TRBV7-3 and TRBJ2-2, the full variable domain is GAGVSQTPSNKVTEKGKYVELRCDPISGHTALYWYRQSLGQGPEFLIYFQGTGAADDSGLPNDRFFAVRPEGSVSTLKIQRTERGDSAVYLCASSLSPHPGQVRTGVLFFGEGSRLTVL.

This clonotype has more than one count but fewer than ten. This sequence joins TRBV5-1 and TRBJ1-4; a possible D gene is TRBD1 (6 bases). Germline lookup yields CDR1 SGHRS and CDR2 YFSETQ. The length of the CDR3 is 14 residues. V lost 5 bases to trimming and J lost 6 bases, with 14 bases between them. Written as DNA, the CDR3 is TGCGCCAGCAGTCCCGGACGACAGGATGAAAAACTGTTTTTT. This codes for CASSPGRQDEKLFF.

This clonotype has just a few counts. The V gene is TRBV6-5, the J gene TRBJ2-7, with D uncertain. Germline V gives CDR1 MNHEY, CDR2 SVGAGI. V lost 10 bases, J lost 0 bases, and 10 bases lay in between. The CDR3 is 12 residues long. The CDR3 here is CATGSGSYEQYF. The CDR3 DNA sequence: TGTGCCACCGGTTCTGGCTCCTACGAGCAGTACTTC.

This clonotype occurred many times. The J gene is TRBJ2-7, the V gene TRBV20-1, with D hard to call. Trimming cost V 2 bases and J 1 base, with 6 bases left between them. CDR1 is DFQATT and CDR2 is SNEGSKA in the germline V gene (reference sequence). This CDR3 region has 12 residues. In nucleotides, the CDR3 is TGCAGTGCTAGATACCGATCCTACGAGCAGTACGTC. Translated, it gives CSARYRSYEQYV.

The chain's CDR3 is CASSQDFNVGTEAFF. CDR3 DNA: TGTGCCAGCAGCCAAGATTTTAACGTAGGGACTGAAGCTTTCTTT. The chain combines TRBV4-2 with TRBJ1-1; unclear D gene. Per germline, CDR1 LGHNA and CDR2 YNFKEQ. The V end was cut by 0 bases, the J end by 5 bases, with 13 bases between. CDR3 length: 15 residues.

This clonotype has ten or more counts. The chain has TRBV2 and TRBJ1-5, with D hard to call. This CDR3 is built from 15 residues. The V end was cut by 5 bases, the J end by 4 bases, with 15 bases between. Germline CDR1 SNHLY, CDR2 FYNNEI. The CDR3 DNA reads as TGTGCCAGCAGTTACCCTGCCCGTCTTAATCAGCCCCAGCATTTT. Translated: CASSYPARLNQPQHF.

V usage is TRBV7-2 and J usage is TRBJ1-5, with TRBD1 as a possible D gene (5 bases). The CDR3 length is 15 residues. Germline CDR1 and CDR2: SGHTA and FQGNSA. V was cut by 0 bases and J by 4 bases, with 10 bases left in between. CDR3 nucleotide sequence: TGTGCCAGCAGCTTAGCGAGGGACCCAAATCAGCCCCAGCATTTT. Translated, it gives CASSLARDPNQPQHF.